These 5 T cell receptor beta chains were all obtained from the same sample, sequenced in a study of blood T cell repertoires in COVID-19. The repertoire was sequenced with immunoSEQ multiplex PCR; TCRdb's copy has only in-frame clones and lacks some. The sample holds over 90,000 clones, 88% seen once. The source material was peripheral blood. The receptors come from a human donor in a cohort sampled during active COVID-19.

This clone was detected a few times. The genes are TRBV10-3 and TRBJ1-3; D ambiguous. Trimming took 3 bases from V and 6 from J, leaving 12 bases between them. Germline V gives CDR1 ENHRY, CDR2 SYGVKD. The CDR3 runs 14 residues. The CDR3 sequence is CAISEGGNLNTIYF. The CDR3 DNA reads TGTGCCATCAGTGAAGGAGGGAACCTAAACACCATATATTTT.

CDR3 DNA: TGTGCCAGCAGTCCCAACACCCCCTCCGGGACAGCCTACGAGCAGTACTTC. Translated: CASSPNTPSGTAYEQYF. The V gene is TRBV6-6, the J gene TRBJ2-7; 7 positions match TRBD1. The ends lost 5 bases at V and 2 bases at J; junction bases unmatched: 15. The CDR3 length is 17 residues. Germline CDR1 and CDR2: MNHNY and SVGAGI (reference sequence).

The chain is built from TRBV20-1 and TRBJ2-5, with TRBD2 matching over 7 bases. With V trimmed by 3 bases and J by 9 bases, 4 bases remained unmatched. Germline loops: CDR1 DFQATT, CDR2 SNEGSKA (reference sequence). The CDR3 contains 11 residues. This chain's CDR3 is CSASVAGAQYF. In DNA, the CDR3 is TGCAGTGCTAGTGTCGCGGGGGCCCAGTACTTC.

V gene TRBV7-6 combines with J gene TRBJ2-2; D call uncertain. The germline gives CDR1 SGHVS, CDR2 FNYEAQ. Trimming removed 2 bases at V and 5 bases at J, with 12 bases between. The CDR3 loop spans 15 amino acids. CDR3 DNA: TGTGCCAGCAGCTTATTCTCCCGAGAAACCGGGGAGCTGTTTTTT. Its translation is CASSLFSRETGELFF. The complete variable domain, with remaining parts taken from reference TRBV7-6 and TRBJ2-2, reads GAGVSQSPRYKVTKRGQDVALRCDPISGHVSLYWYRQALGQGPEFLTYFNYEAQQDKSGLPNDRFSAERPEGSISTLTIQRTEQRDSAMYRCASSLFSRETGELFFGEGSRLTVL.

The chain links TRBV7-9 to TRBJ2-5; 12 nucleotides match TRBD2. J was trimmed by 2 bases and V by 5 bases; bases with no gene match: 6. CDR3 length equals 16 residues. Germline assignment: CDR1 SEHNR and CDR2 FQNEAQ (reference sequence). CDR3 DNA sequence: TGTGCCAGCAGCGCCCGACTAGCGGGGGAACAAGAGACCCAGTACTTC. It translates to CASSARLAGEQETQYF.